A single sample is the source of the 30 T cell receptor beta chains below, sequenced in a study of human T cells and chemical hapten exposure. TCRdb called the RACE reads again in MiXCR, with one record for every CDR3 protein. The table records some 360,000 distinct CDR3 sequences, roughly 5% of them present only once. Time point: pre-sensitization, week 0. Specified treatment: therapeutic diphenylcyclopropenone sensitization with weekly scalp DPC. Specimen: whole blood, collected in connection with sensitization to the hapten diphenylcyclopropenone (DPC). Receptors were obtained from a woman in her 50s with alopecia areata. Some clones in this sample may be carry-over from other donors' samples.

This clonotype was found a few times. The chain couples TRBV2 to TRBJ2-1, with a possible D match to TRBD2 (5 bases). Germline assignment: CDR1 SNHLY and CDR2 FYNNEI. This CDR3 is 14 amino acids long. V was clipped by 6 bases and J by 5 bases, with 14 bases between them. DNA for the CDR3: TGTGCCAGCAGGTTAGGAGGTTTGGACAATGAGCAGTTCTTC. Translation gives CASRLGGLDNEQFF.

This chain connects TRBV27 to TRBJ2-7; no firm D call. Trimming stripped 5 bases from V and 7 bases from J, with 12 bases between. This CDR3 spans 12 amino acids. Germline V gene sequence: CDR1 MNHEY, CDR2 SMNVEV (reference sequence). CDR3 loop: CASSPGPKEQYF. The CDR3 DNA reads TGTGCCAGCAGTCCCGGACCCAAGGAGCAGTACTTC.

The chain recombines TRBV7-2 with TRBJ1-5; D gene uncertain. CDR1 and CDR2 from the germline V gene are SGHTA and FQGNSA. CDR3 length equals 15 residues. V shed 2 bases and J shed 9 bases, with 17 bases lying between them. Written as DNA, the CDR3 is TGTGCCAGCAGCTTATCACGGCTAGCCCTTGCGCCCCAGCATTTT. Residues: CASSLSRLALAPQHF.

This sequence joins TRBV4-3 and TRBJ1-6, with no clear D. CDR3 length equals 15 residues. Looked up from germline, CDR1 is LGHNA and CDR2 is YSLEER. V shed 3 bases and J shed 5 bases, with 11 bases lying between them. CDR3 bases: TGCGCCAGCAGCCAGGAGGGAGGAAATAATTCACCCCTCCACTTT. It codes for CASSQEGGNNSPLHF.

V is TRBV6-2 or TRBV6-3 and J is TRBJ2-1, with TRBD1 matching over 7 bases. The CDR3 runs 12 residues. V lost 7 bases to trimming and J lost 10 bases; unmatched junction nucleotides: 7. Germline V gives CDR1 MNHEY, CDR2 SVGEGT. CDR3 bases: TGTGCCAGCACCGCAGGGGGACAAGAGCAGTTCTTC. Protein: CASTAGGQEQFF.

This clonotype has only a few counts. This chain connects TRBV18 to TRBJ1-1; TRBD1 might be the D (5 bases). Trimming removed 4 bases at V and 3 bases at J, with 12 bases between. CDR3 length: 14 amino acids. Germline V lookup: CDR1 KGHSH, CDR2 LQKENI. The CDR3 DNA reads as TGTGCCAGCTCACTGAGGGGTACGGACACTGAAGCTTTCTTT. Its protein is CASSLRGTDTEAFF.

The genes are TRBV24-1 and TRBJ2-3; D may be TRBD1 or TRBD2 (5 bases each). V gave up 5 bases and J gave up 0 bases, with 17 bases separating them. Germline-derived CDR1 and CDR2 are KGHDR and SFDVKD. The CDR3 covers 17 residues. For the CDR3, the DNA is TGTGCCACCAGTGGGGCGAGGGGCGGAGCTAGCACAGATACGCAGTATTTT. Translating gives CATSGARGGASTDTQYF.

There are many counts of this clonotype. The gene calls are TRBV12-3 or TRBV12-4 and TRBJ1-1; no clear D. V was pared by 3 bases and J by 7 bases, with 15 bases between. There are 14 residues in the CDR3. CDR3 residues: CASSLNPARVEAFF. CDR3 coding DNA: TGTGCCAGCAGTTTGAACCCCGCCCGGGTTGAAGCTTTCTTT.

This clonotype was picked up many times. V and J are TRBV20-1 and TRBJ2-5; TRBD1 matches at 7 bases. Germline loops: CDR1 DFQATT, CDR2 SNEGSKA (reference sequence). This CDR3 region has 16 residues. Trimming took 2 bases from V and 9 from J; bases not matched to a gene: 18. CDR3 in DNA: TGCAGTGCTAGAACCGGAGGACAGGAACACGAGCTTGCCCAGTACTTC. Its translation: CSARTGGQEHELAQYF.

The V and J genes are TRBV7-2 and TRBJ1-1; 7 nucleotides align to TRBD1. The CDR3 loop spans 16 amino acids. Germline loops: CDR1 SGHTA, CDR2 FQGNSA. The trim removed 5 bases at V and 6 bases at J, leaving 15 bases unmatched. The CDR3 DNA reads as TGTGCCAGCAGCCCCCGGGCAGGGGGAAAGAGGCCTGAAGCTTTCTTT. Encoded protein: CASSPRAGGKRPEAFF.

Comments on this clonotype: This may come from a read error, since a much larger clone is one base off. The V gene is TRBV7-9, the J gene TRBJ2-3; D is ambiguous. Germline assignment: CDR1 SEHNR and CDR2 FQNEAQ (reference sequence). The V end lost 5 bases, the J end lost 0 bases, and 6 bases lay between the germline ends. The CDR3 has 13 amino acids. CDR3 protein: CASSEPSTDTQYF. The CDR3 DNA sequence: TGTGCCAGCAGCGAGCCTAGCACAGATACGCAGTATTTT.

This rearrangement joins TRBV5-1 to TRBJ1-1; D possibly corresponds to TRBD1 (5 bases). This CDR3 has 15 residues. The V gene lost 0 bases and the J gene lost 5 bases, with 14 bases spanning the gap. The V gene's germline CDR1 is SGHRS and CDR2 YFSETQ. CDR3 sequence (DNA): TGCGCCAGCAGCTTGGAAGCAGGGTCGTTAACTGAAGCTTTCTTT. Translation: CASSLEAGSLTEAFF.

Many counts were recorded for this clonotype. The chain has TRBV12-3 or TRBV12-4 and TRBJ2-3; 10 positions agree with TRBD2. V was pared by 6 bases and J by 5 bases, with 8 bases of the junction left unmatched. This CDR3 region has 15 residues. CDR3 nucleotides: TGTGCCAGCAGAGGAGCGGGGGGGCTTGGAGATACGCAGTATTTT. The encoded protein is CASRGAGGLGDTQYF.

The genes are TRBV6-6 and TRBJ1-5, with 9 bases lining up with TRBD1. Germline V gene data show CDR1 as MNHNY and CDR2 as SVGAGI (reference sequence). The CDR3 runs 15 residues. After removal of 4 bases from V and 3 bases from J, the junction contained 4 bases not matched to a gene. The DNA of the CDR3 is TGTGCCAGCAGTTCCCGGACAGGGGACAATCAGCCCCAGCATTTT. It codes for CASSSRTGDNQPQHF.

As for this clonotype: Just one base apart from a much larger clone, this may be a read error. CDR3 in DNA: TGTGCCGGCAGCCCCCCTAGGGGGAACAATGAGCAGTTCTTC. This codes for CAGSPPRGNNEQFF. This rearrangement joins TRBV5-5 to TRBJ2-1; D perhaps matches TRBD1 (6 bases). Germline values: CDR1 SGHKS, CDR2 YYEKEE (reference sequence). There are 14 residues in the CDR3.

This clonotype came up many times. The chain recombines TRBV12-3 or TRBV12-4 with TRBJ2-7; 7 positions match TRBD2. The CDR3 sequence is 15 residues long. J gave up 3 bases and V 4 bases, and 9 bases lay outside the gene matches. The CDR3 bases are TGTGCCAGCAGTTCGCAGGGAGGGAGAGACTACGAGCAGTACTTC. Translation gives CASSSQGGRDYEQYF.

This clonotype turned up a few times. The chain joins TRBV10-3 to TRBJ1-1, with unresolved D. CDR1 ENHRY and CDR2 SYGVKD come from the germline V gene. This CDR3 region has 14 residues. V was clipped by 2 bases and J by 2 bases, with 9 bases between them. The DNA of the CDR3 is TGTGCCATCAGTGAGCCCGGACTAAACACTGAAGCTTTCTTT. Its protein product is CAISEPGLNTEAFF.

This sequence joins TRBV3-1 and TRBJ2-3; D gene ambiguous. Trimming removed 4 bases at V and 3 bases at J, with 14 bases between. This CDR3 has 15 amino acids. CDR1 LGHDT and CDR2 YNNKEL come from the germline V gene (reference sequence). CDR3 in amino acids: CASSLTRAATDTQYF. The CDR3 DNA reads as TGTGCCAGCAGCCTAACCCGGGCCGCTACAGATACGCAGTATTTT.

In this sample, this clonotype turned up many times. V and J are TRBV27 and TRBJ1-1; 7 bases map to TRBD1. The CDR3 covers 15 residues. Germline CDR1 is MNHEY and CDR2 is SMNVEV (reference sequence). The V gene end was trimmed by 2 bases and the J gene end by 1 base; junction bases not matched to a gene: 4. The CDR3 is CASSLAGTENTEAFF. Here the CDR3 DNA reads TGTGCCAGCAGTTTAGCCGGGACAGAGAACACTGAAGCTTTCTTT.

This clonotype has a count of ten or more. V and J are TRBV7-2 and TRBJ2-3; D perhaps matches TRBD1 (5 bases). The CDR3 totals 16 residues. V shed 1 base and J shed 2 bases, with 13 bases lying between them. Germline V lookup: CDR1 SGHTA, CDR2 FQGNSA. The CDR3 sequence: CASSLGLGRFTDTQYF. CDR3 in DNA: TGTGCCAGCAGCTTAGGTCTGGGGCGTTTCACAGATACGCAGTATTTT.

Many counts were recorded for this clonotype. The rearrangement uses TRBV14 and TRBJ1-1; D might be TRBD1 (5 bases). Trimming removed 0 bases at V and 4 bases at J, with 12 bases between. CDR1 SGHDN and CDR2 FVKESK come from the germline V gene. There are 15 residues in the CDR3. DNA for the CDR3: TGTGCCAGCAGCCAAGATGGGGCCCGGGGCACTGAAGCTTTCTTT. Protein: CASSQDGARGTEAFF.

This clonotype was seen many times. CDR3 amino acids: CASSTKTSGGPTTLFF. For the CDR3, the DNA is TGTGCCAGCAGCACGAAGACTAGCGGGGGGCCTACCACATTGTTCTTC. The rearrangement links TRBV7-2 to TRBJ2-1, with TRBD2 matching over 13 bases. The CDR3 totals 16 residues. V shed 5 bases, J shed 15 bases, and the junction held 16 bases outside the gene matches. CDR1 and CDR2 from the germline V gene are SGHTA and FQGNSA.

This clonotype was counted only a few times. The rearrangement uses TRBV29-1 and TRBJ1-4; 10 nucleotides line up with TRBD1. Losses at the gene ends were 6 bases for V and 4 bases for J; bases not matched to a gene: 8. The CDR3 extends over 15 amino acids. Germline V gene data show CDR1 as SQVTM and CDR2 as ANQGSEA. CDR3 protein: CSVAPGQGINEKLFF. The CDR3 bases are TGCAGCGTAGCTCCGGGACAGGGGATTAATGAAAAACTGTTTTTT. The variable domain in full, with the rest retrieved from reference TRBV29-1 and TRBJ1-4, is SAVISQKPSRDICQRGTSLTIQCQVDSQVTMMFWYRQQPGQSLTLIATANQGSEATYESGFVIDKFPISRPNLTFSTLTVSNMSPEDSSIYLCSVAPGQGINEKLFFGSGTQLSVL.

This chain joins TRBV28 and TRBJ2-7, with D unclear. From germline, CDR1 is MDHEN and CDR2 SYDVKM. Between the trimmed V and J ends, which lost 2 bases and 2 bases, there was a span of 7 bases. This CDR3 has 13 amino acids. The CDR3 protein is CASSLNSPYEQYF. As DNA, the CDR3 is TGTGCCAGCAGTTTAAACAGCCCCTACGAGCAGTACTTC.

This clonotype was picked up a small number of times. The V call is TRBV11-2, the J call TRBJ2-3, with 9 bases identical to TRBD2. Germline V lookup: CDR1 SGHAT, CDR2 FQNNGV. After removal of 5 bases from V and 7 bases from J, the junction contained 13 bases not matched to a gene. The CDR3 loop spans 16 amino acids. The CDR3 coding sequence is TGTGCCAGCAGCCCCCCTCCTAGCGGGGCCTCCAATACGCAGTATTTT. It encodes CASSPPPSGASNTQYF.

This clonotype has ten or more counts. Written as DNA, the CDR3 is TGTGCCAGCAGTTTCGGGGGCAAAGCTTTCTTT. Translation gives CASSFGGKAFF. The J gene is TRBJ1-1, the V gene TRBV12-3 or TRBV12-4, with D perhaps TRBD1 (6 bases). The CDR3 has 11 residues. Trimming took off 3 bases at V and 9 bases at J, with 8 bases between the two ends.

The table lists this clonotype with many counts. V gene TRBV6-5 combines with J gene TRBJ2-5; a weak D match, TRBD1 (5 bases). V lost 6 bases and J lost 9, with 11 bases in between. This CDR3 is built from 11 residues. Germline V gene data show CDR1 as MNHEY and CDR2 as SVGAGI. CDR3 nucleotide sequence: TGTGCCAGCAGAAAGGGGTTGTCCCAGTACTTC. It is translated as CASRKGLSQYF.

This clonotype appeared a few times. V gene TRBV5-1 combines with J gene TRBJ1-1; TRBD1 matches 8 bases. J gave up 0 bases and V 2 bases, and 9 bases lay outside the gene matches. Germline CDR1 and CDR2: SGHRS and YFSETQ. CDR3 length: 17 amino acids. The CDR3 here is CASSFGQGQALNTEAFF. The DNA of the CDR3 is TGCGCCAGCAGCTTCGGACAGGGTCAGGCCTTGAACACTGAAGCTTTCTTT.

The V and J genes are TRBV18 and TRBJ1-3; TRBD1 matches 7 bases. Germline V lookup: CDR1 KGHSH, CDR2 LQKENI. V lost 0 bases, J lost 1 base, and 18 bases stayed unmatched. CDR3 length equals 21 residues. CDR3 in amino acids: CASSPPTGEGGSYLSGNTIYF. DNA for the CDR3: TGTGCCAGCTCACCACCGACCGGGGAAGGGGGCTCGTACCTATCTGGAAACACCATATATTTT.

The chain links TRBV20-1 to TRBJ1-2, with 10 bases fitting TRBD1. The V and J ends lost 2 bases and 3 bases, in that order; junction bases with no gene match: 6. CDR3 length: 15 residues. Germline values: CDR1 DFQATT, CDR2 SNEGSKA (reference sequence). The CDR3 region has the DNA TGCAGTGCTAGACGTCCCGGGACAGGGGACTATGGCTACACCTTC. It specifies CSARRPGTGDYGYTF.